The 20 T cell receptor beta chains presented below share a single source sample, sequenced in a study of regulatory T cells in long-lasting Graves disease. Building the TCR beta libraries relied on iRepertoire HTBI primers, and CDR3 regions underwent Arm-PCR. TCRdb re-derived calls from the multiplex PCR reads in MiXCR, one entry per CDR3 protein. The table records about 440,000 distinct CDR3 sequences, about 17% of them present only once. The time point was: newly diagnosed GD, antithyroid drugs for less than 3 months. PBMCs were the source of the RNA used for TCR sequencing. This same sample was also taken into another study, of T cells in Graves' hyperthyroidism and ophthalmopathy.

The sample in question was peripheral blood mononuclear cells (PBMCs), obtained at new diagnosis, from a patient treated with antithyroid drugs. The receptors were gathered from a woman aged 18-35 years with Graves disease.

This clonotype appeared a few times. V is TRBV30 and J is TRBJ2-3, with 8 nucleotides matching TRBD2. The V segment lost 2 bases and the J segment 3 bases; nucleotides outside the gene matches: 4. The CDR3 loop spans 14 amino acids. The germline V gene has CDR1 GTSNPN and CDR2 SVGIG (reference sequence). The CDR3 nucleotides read TGTGCCTGGAGTTCGGGAGGGGTAACAGATACGCAGTATTTT. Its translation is CAWSSGGVTDTQYF.

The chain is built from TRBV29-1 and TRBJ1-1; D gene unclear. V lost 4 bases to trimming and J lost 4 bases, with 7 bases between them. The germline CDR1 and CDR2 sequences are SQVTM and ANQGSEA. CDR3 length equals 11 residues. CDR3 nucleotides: TGCAGCGTTGCGGAGGCCACTGAAGCTTTCTTT. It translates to CSVAEATEAFF.

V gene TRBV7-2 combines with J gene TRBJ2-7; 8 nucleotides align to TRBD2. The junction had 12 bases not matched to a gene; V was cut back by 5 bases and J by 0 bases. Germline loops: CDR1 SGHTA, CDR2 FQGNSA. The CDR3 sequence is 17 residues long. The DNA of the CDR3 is TGTGCCAGCAGCCCAGATCAGCGGGAGTACTTCTCCTACGAGCAGTACTTC. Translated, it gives CASSPDQREYFSYEQYF.

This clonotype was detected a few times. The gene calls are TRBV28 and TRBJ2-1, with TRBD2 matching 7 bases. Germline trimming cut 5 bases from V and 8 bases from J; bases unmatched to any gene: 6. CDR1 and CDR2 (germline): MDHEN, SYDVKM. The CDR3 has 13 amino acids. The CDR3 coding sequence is TGTGCCAGCAGTCCCGGGGGGTTCGATGAGCAGTTCTTC. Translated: CASSPGGFDEQFF.

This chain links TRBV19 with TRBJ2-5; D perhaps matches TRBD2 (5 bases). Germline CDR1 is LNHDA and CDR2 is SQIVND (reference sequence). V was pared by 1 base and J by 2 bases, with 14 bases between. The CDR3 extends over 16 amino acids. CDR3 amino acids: CASSIGPGYWQETQYF. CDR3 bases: TGTGCCAGTAGTATAGGCCCGGGGTATTGGCAAGAGACCCAGTACTTC. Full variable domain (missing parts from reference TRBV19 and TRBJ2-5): DGGITQSPKYLFRKEGQNVTLSCEQNLNHDAMYWYRQDPGQGLRLIYYSQIVNDFQKGDIAEGYSVSREKKESFPLTVTSAQKNPTAFYLCASSIGPGYWQETQYFGPGTRLLVL.

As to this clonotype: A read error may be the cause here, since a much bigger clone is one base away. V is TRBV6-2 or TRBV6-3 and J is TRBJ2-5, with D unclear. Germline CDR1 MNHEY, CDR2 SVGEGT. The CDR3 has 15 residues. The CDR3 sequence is CACSYERSHQETQYF. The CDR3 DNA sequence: TGTGCCTGCAGTTACGAACGCTCCCACCAAGAGACCCAGTACTTC.

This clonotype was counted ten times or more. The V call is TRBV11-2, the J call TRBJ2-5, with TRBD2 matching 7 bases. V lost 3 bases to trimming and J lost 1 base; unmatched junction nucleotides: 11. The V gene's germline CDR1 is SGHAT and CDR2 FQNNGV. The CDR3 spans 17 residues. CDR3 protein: CASSFPRGTSLQETQYF. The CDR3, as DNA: TGTGCCAGCAGCTTTCCGCGGGGGACTTCGCTCCAAGAGACCCAGTACTTC.

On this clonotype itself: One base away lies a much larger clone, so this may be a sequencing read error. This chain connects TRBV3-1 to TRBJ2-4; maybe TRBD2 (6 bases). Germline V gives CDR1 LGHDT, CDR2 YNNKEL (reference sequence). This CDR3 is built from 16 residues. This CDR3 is CASSQTAVSGVGPPFF. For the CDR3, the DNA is TGTGCCAGCAGCCAAACTGCGGTCTCGGGGGTGGGGCCGCCGTTCTTC.

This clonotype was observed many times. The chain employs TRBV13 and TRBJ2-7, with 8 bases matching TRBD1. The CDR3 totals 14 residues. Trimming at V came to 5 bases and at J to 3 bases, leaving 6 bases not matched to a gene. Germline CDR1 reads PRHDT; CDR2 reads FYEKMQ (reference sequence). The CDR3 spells CASSPRTGNYEQYF. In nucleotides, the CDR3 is TGTGCCAGCAGCCCGCGGACAGGGAACTACGAGCAGTACTTC.

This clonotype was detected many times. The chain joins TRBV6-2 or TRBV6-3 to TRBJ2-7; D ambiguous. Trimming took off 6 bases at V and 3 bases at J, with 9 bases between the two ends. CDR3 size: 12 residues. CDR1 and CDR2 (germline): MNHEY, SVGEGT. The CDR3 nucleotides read TGTGCCAGCAGGACGTCCGGCTACGAGCAGTACTTC. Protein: CASRTSGYEQYF.

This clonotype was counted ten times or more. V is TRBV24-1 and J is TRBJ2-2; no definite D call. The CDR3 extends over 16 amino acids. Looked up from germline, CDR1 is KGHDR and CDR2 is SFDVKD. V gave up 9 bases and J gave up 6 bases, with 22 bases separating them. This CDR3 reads CATHEEVGRLAGELFF. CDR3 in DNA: TGTGCCACCCATGAAGAGGTAGGGCGACTTGCCGGGGAGCTGTTTTTT.

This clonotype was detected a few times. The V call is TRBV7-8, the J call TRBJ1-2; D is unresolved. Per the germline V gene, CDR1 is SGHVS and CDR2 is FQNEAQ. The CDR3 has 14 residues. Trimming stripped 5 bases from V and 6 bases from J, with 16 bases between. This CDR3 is CASSPRAVADGYTF. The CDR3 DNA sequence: TGTGCCAGCAGCCCCCGAGCGGTAGCGGATGGCTACACCTTC.

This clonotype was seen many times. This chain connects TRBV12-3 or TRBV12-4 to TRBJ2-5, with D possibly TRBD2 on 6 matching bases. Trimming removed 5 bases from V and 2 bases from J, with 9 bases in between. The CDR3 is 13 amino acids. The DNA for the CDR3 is TGTGCCAGCAGTCGAGCGGGTCAAGAGACCCAGTACTTC. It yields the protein CASSRAGQETQYF.

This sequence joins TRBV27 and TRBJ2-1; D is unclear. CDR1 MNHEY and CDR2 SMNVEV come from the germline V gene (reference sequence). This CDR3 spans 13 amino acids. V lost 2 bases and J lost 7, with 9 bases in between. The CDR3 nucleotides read TGTGCCAGCAGTTTACAGCGTCTGAATGAGCAGTTCTTC. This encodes CASSLQRLNEQFF.

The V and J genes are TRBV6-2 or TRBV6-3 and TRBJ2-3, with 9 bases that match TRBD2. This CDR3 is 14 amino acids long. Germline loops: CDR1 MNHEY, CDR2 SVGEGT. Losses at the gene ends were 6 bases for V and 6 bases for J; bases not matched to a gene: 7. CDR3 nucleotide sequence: TGTGCCAGCAGGCCGGGACTAGCAACGGATACGCAGTATTTT. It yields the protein CASRPGLATDTQYF.

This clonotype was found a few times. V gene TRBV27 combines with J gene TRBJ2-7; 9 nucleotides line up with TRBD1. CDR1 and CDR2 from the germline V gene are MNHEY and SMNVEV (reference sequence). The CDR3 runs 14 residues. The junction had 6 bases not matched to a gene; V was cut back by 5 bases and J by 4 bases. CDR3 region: CASSKRDRDYEQYF. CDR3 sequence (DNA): TGTGCCAGCAGTAAAAGGGACAGGGATTACGAGCAGTACTTC.

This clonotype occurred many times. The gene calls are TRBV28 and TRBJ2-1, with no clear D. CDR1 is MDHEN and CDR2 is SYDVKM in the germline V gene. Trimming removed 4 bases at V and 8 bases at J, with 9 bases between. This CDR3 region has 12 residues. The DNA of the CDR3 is TGTGCCAGCAGTTCTTTTATATATGAGCAGTTCTTC. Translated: CASSSFIYEQFF. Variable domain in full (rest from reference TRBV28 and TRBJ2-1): DVKVTQSSRYLVKRTGEKVFLECVQDMDHENMFWYRQDPGLGLRLIYFSYDVKMKEKGDIPEGYSVSREKKERFSLILESASTNQTSMYLCASSSFIYEQFFGPGTRLTVL.

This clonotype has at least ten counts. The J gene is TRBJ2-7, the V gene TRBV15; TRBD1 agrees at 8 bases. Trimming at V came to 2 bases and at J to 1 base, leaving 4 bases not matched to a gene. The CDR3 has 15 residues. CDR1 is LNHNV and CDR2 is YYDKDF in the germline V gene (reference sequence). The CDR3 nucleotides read TGTGCCACCAGCAGAAGTCGGACAGGGTCCTACGAGCAGTACTTC. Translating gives CATSRSRTGSYEQYF.

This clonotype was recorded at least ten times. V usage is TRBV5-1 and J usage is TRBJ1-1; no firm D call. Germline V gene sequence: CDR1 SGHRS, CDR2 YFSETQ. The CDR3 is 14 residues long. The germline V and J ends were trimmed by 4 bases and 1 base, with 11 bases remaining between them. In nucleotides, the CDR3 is TGCGCCAGCAGCCCCCTCATAGGGAACACTGAAGCTTTCTTT. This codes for CASSPLIGNTEAFF.

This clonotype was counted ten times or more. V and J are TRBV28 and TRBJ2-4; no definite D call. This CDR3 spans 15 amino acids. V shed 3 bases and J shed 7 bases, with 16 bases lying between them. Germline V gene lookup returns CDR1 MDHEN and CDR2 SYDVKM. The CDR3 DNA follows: TGTGCCAGCAGTTTGAGCAGCAAGCTTGGGAACATTCAGTACTTC. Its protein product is CASSLSSKLGNIQYF. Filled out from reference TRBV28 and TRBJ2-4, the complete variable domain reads DVKVTQSSRYLVKRTGEKVFLECVQDMDHENMFWYRQDPGLGLRLIYFSYDVKMKEKGDIPEGYSVSREKKERFSLILESASTNQTSMYLCASSLSSKLGNIQYFGAGTRLSVL.